The rows below give T cell receptor beta chains drawn from one sample of a study of shared clonotypes between healthy human individuals. Measured with immunoSEQ multiplex PCR; TCRdb has only the in-frame clones, and not every one. The sample consists of 2 million to 2.5 million clones, 95% of them appearing once. The sample was naive CD4+ T cells sorted from blood. These receptors were taken from a man between 18 and 29 years old in good health. The CDR3 runs from the conserved cysteine through the conserved F or W. The D gene is left open where the match is weak. Size values are once, few and many counts, or a class for expanded clones, and some rows have none.

j_call v_call d_call clone_size cdr3_nt cdr3_aa
TRBJ1-2 TRBV7-3 TRBD1 once TGTGCCAGCAGCTTAGGGTCGGGACAGAGGCCGCATGGCTACACCTTC CASSLGSGQRPHGYTF
TRBJ1-6 TRBV14 NA NA TGTGCCAGCTCGACGGGACTCGTTAATTCACCCCTCCACTTT CASSTGLVNSPLHF
TRBJ1-3 TRBV5-4 NA NA TGTGCCAGCAGCCTAAACCAGGGTCCCGGAAACACCATATATTTT CASSLNQGPGNTIYF
TRBJ2-5 TRBV28 NA NA TGTGCCAGCAGTTTACCCTCGAGGGGGCAAGAGACCCAGTACTTC CASSLPSRGQETQYF
TRBJ1-4 TRBV9 NA NA TGTGCCAGCAGCGTAGGTTTCGGGGGGCAAGTTGAAAAACTGTTTTTT CASSVGFGGQVEKLFF
TRBJ2-5 TRBV9 NA NA TGTGCCAGCAGCCCTTGGATCAAAACGGAACAGGAGACCCAGTACTTC CASSPWIKTEQETQYF
TRBJ2-3 TRBV5-1 NA NA TGCGCCAGCAGTAAGAGAAACACAGATACGCAGTATTTT CASSKRNTDTQYF
TRBJ2-7 TRBV30 NA NA TGTGCCTGGGGGGACTGGGGCTACGAGCAGTACTTC CAWGDWGYEQYF
TRBJ1-5 TRBV6-1 NA NA TGTGCCAGCAGTGATACTCAGCCCCAGCATTTT CASSDTQPQHF
TRBJ2-3 TRBV5-1 NA once TGCGCCAGCAGCTTGGCCGGCGGAAGCACAGATACGCAGTATTTT CASSLAGGSTDTQYF
TRBJ2-1 TRBV7-9 TRBD1 NA TGTGCCAGCAGCTCTGACAGGGGCAATAGCTCCTACAATGAGCAGTTCTTC CASSSDRGNSSYNEQFF
TRBJ1-3 TRBV30 NA NA TGTGCCTGGAGTCCCAAACGACAGGTGGGAAACACCATATATTTT CAWSPKRQVGNTIYF